The sequence of this T cell receptor (beta chain) was determined in a study of cytomegalovirus exposure and HLA in healthy donors. Assay: immunoSEQ multiplex PCR; the TCRdb copy retains only in-frame clones and omits some. The table lists fewer than 250,000 clones, roughly 83% of them singletons. The CDR3 consists of 17 residues. J gave up 4 bases and V 0 bases, and 10 bases lay outside the gene matches. The V gene's germline CDR1 is SGHRS and CDR2 YFSETQ. Of note for this clone: Its antigen is unknown.

Whole-study results and caveats: Confirmation in vitro established that a few CMV-associated chains were specific for CMV antigens. TCR beta chains numbering some 160 were designated cytomegalovirus-associated.

The genes are TRBV5-1 and TRBJ2-1; 7 nucleotides align to TRBD2. The clonotype originates from a woman aged 18-35 years in good health and CMV-seronegative. The sequencing input was PBMCs. The CDR3 DNA follows: TGCGCCAGCAGCTTGGAGGACCCTAGCGGTACTTACAATGAGCAGTTCTTC. As protein: CASSLEDPSGTYNEQFF.